This TCR beta chain was identified during a study of T cell responses to AZD1222 COVID-19 vaccine. Trimming cost V 6 bases and J 3 bases, with 10 bases left between them. Per the germline V gene, CDR1 is MNHEY and CDR2 is SVGAGI. This CDR3 has 13 amino acids. Sequencing was performed with immunoSEQ multiplex PCR; in TCRdb, only in-frame clones are kept and a portion is missing. This sample yields some 160,000 clones, of which roughly 92% are seen a single time; around 1.5% belongs to the top ten. Sequenced material: peripheral blood, taken on day 0 of AZD1222 vaccination. This receptor was obtained from an adult in good health. This chain connects TRBV6-5 to TRBJ2-3, with a tentative D call TRBD1 (5 bases). DNA of the CDR3: TGTGCCAGCAGCCCCAGGGTAACAGATACGCAGTATTTT. It specifies CASSPRVTDTQYF.